In its sample, the clone carrying this TCR beta chain was seen a few times. Antigen unknown. The entry originates in a study of blood T cells in healthy people across ages. Findings of the study overall: A greater number of naive CD4+ cells and higher diversity distinguished long-lived donors from aged donors.

Sample-barcoded 5' priming and a J-beta primer mix drove a second PCR of roughly 6 to 12 cycles. TCRdb re-derived calls from the 5' RACE reads in MiXCR, one entry per CDR3 protein. The repertoire includes approximately 800,000 distinct CDR3 sequences, approximately 60% of them detected once, and approximately 24% sits in the top ten. The CDR3 length is 17 residues. Germline V lookup: CDR1 SGHRS, CDR2 YFSETQ. The ends were cut back, 1 base at V and 2 bases at J, with 18 bases in the middle. The gene calls are TRBV5-1 and TRBJ2-5; D is uncertain. This TCR came from a man aged 40-49 years in good health. The sample was blood. The DNA of the CDR3 is TGCGCCAGCAGCTTGACGAATGAGGCAAGAACTCAAGAGACCCAGTACTTC. The encoded protein is CASSLTNEARTQETQYF.